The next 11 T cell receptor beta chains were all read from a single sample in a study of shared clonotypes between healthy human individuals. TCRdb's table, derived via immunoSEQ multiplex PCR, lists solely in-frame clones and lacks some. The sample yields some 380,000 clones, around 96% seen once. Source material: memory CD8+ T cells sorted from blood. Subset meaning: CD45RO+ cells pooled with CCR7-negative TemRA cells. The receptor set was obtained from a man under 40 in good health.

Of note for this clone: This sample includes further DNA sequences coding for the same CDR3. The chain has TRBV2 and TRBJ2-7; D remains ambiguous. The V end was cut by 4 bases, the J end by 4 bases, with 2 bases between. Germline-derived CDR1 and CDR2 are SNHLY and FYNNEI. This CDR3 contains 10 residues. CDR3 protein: CASSGYEQYF. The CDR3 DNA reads TGTGCCAGCAGTGGATACGAGCAGTACTTC.

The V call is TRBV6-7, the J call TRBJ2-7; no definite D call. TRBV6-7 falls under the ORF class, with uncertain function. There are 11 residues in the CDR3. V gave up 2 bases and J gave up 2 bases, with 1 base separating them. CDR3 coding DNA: TGTGCCAGCAGTTACACCTACGAGCAGTACTTC. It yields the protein CASSYTYEQYF.

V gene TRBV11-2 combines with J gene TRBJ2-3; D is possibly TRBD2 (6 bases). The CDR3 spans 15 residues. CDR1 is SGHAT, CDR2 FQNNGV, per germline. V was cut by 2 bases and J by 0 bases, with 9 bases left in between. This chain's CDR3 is CASSLKGTSTDTQYF. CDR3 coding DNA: TGTGCCAGCAGCTTAAAGGGGACTAGCACAGATACGCAGTATTTT.

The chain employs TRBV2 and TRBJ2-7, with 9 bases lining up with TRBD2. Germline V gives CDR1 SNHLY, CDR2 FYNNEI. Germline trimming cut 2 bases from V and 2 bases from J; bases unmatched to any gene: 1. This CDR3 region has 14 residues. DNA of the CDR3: TGTGCCAGCAGTGAACCTAGCGGGGCCTACGAGCAGTACTTC. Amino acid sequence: CASSEPSGAYEQYF. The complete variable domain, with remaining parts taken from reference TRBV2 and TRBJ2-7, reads EPEVTQTPSHQVTQMGQEVILRCVPISNHLYFYWYRQILGQKVEFLVSFYNNEISEKSEIFDDQFSVERPDGSNFTLKIRSTKLEDSAMYFCASSEPSGAYEQYFGPGTRLTVT.

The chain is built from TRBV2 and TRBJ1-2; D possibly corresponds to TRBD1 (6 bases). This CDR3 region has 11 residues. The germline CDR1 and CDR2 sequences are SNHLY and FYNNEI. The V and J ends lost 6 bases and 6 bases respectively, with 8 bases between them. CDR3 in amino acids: CASRQGDGYTF. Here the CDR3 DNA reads TGTGCCAGCAGACAGGGAGATGGCTACACCTTC.

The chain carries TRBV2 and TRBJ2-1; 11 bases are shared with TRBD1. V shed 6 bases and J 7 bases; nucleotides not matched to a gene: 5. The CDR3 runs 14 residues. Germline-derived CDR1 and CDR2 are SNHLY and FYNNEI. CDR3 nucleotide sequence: TGTGCCAGCAGGGTCCGGGACAGGGGGAATGAGCAGTTCTTC. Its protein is CASRVRDRGNEQFF. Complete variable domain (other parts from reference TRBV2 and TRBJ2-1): EPEVTQTPSHQVTQMGQEVILRCVPISNHLYFYWYRQILGQKVEFLVSFYNNEISEKSEIFDDQFSVERPDGSNFTLKIRSTKLEDSAMYFCASRVRDRGNEQFFGPGTRLTVL.

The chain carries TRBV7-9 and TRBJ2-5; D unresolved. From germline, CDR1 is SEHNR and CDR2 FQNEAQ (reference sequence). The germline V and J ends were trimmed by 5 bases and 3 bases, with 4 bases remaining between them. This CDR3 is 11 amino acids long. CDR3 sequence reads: CASSAEETQYF. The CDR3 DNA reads TGTGCCAGCAGCGCTGAAGAGACCCAGTACTTC.

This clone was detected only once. In DNA, the CDR3 is TGTGCCAGCAGCCGGACTAGCGGGAGGGCCAACAATGAGCAGTTCTTC. This gives the protein CASSRTSGRANNEQFF. The genes are TRBV6-6 and TRBJ2-1, with TRBD2 identical over 15 bases. Per germline, CDR1 MNHNY and CDR2 SVGAGI (reference sequence). CDR3 length equals 16 residues. Trimming removed 6 bases from V and 5 bases from J; junction bases left unmatched: 5.

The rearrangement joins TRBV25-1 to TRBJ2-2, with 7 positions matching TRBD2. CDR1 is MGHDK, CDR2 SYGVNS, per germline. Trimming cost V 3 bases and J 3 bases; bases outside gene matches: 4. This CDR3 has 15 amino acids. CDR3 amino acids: CASSETGGYTGELFF. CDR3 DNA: TGTGCCAGCAGTGAGACGGGAGGCTACACCGGGGAGCTGTTTTTT.

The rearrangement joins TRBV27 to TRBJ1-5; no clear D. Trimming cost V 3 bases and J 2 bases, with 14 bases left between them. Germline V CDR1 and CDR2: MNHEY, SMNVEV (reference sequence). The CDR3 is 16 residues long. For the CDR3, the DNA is TGTGCCAGCAGTTTCCTCATAGGTATGGGCAATCAGCCCCAGCATTTT. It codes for CASSFLIGMGNQPQHF.

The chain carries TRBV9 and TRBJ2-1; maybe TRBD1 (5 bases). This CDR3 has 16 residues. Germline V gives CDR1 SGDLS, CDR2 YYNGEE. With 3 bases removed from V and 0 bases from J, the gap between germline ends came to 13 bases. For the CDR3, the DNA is TGTGCCAGCAGCGGAAGGGGCGAAAGCTCCTACAATGAGCAGTTCTTC. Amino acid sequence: CASSGRGESSYNEQFF. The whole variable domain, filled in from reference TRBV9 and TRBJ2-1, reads DSGVTQTPKHLITATGQRVTLRCSPRSGDLSVYWYQQSLDQGLQFLIQYYNGEERAKGNILERFSAQQFPDLHSELNLSSLELGDSALYFCASSGRGESSYNEQFFGPGTRLTVL.